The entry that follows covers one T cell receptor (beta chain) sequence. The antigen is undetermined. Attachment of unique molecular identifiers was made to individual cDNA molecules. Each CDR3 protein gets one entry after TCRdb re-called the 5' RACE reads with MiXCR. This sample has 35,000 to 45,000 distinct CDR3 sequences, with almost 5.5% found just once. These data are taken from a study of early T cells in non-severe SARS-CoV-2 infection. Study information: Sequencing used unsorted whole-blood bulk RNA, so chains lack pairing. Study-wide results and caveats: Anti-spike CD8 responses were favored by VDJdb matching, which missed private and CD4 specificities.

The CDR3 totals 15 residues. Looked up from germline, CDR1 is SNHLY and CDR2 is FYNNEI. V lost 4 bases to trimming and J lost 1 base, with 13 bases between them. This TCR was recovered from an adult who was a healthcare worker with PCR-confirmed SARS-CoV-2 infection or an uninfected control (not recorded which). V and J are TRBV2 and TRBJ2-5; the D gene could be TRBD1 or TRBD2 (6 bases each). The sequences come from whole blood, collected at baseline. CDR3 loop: CASSGGAWSQETQYF. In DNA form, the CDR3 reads TGTGCCAGCAGTGGGGGGGCTTGGAGCCAAGAGACCCAGTACTTC.